Presented here are 29 T cell receptor beta chains from one specimen sequenced in a study of blood T cell repertoires in COVID-19. Method: immunoSEQ multiplex PCR; TCRdb's copy keeps in-frame clones and lacks some. The table records some 120,000 clones, about 89% of them present only once. Sequencing used peripheral blood. Receptors were obtained from a middle-aged man with acute or convalescent COVID-19.

This clone was found once. The V and J genes are TRBV10-2 and TRBJ2-1; D is perhaps TRBD2 (7 bases). Germline assignment: CDR1 WSHSY and CDR2 SAAADI. V was shortened by 4 bases and J by 10 bases, with 14 bases between the two germline ends. The CDR3 is 13 residues long. CDR3 sequence (DNA): TGCGCCAGCAGTGGGGGGAGGGGGGAGGAGCAGTTCTTC. This sequence encodes CASSGGRGEEQFF.

The chain uses TRBV24-1 and TRBJ1-2; D gene uncertain. Trimming removed 3 bases at V and 5 bases at J, with 12 bases between. The CDR3 contains 14 residues. Germline values: CDR1 KGHDR, CDR2 SFDVKD. CDR3 nucleotide sequence: TGTGCCACCAGTGATGCCCACAGCCTATATGGCTACACCTTC. Protein: CATSDAHSLYGYTF.

J is TRBJ1-1 and V is TRBV7-9, with D tentatively TRBD1 (6 bases). V dropped 5 bases and J dropped 4 bases, with 14 bases sitting between them. This CDR3 comprises 14 residues. Looked up from germline, CDR1 is SEHNR and CDR2 is FQNEAQ (reference sequence). The CDR3 sequence is CASSPPRGGTEAFF. For the CDR3, the DNA is TGTGCCAGCAGCCCCCCCAGGGGCGGCACTGAAGCTTTCTTT.

This sequence joins TRBV7-3 and TRBJ2-5, with D possibly TRBD2 on 6 matching bases. This CDR3 has 15 amino acids. Looked up from germline, CDR1 is SGHTA and CDR2 is FQGTGA. V was shortened by 2 bases and J by 1 base, with 11 bases between the two germline ends. The CDR3 DNA reads as TGTGCCAGCAGCTTACACGGGACTGCCCAAGAGACCCAGTACTTC. It yields the protein CASSLHGTAQETQYF. Complete variable domain (other parts from reference TRBV7-3 and TRBJ2-5): GAGVSQTPSNKVTEKGKYVELRCDPISGHTALYWYRQSLGQGPEFLIYFQGTGAADDSGLPNDRFFAVRPEGSVSTLKIQRTERGDSAVYLCASSLHGTAQETQYFGPGTRLLVL.

The genes are TRBV30 and TRBJ1-1, with a tentative D call TRBD1 (5 bases). The CDR3 spans 11 residues. The V gene's germline CDR1 is GTSNPN and CDR2 SVGIG (reference sequence). The V end lost 5 bases, the J end lost 5 bases, and 9 bases lay between the germline ends. This CDR3 reads CAWGRQTEAFF. The DNA for the CDR3 is TGTGCCTGGGGCCGACAGACTGAAGCTTTCTTT.

This clone was observed a handful of times. The genes are TRBV30 and TRBJ1-5; weak D call: TRBD1 (5 bases). The CDR3 has 13 residues. V lost 0 bases, J lost 2 bases, and 5 bases lay in between. Germline assignment: CDR1 GTSNPN and CDR2 SVGIG (reference sequence). CDR3 residues: CAWSVQGNQPQHF. DNA of the CDR3: TGTGCCTGGAGTGTACAGGGCAATCAGCCCCAGCATTTT.

This chain joins TRBV29-1 and TRBJ2-7; D uncertain. CDR3 size: 12 residues. From germline, CDR1 is SQVTM and CDR2 ANQGSEA. The V and J ends lost 4 bases and 4 bases respectively, with 11 bases between them. The CDR3 nucleotides are TGCAGCGTTGGCAGGTCCCAATACGAGCAGTACTTC. Translation: CSVGRSQYEQYF.

The V and J genes are TRBV10-3 and TRBJ1-3, with D uncertain. Germline-derived CDR1 and CDR2 are ENHRY and SYGVKD. This CDR3 contains 14 residues. V lost 6 bases and J 2 bases, leaving 11 bases between the germline ends. CDR3 amino acids: CAIRRAAAGNTIYF. Here the CDR3 DNA reads TGTGCCATCAGGAGGGCGGCCGCTGGAAACACCATATATTTT.

The chain is built from TRBV5-1 and TRBJ1-2; D is possibly TRBD1 (6 bases). Germline V gives CDR1 SGHRS, CDR2 YFSETQ. The length of the CDR3 is 13 residues. Trimming took off 5 bases at V and 3 bases at J, with 11 bases between the two ends. CDR3 nucleotide sequence: TGCGCCAGCAGACCGGGACAAGACTATGGCTACACCTTC. Translation: CASRPGQDYGYTF.

This clone was seen just once. This sequence joins TRBV3-1 (or the pseudogene TRBV3-2) and TRBJ2-3, with D possibly TRBD1 on 6 matching bases. The CDR3 spans 15 residues. With 2 bases removed from V and 5 bases from J, the gap between germline ends came to 14 bases. The germline V gene has CDR1 LGHDT and CDR2 YNNKEL (reference sequence). CDR3 nucleotide sequence: TGTGCCAGCAGCCAATTTGTAGGGGGTCTAGATACGCAGTATTTT. Translated: CASSQFVGGLDTQYF.

The chain has TRBV3-1 (or the pseudogene TRBV3-2) and TRBJ2-1, with D possibly being TRBD2 (5 bases). CDR1 is LGHDT, CDR2 YNNKEL, per germline (reference sequence). The length of the CDR3 is 14 residues. The germline V and J ends were trimmed by 1 base and 11 bases, with 15 bases remaining between them. The CDR3 DNA is TGTGCCAGCAGCCAAGCCAGCGGACCCGATAAGCAGTTCTTC. It codes for CASSQASGPDKQFF.

The table lists this clone with a count of one. The rearrangement joins TRBV5-1 to TRBJ2-2; TRBD2 aligns across 12 bases. The CDR3 is made up of 18 amino acids. V shed 1 base, J shed 6 bases, and the junction held 10 bases outside the gene matches. Germline V gene lookup returns CDR1 SGHRS and CDR2 YFSETQ. In DNA form, the CDR3 reads TGCGCCAGCAGCTTGAGGCTAGCGGGGGGGCCCAATCCCGGGGAGCTGTTTTTT. Translated, it gives CASSLRLAGGPNPGELFF.

The chain is built from TRBV3-1 (or the pseudogene TRBV3-2) and TRBJ2-5, with TRBD2 identical over 10 bases. CDR1 is LGHDT, CDR2 YNNKEL, per germline (reference sequence). Losses at the gene ends were 0 bases for V and 4 bases for J; bases not matched to a gene: 8. The CDR3 spans 17 residues. The CDR3 spells CASSQDGGLAVLETQYF. Written as DNA, the CDR3 is TGTGCCAGCAGCCAAGATGGCGGACTAGCGGTTTTAGAGACCCAGTACTTC.

The CDR3 is CASSLGQLFTGELFF. The DNA for the CDR3 is TGTGCCAGCAGCCTGGGACAGCTATTCACCGGGGAGCTGTTTTTT. The chain combines TRBV5-5 with TRBJ2-2; 7 nucleotides align to TRBD1. The germline gives CDR1 SGHKS, CDR2 YYEKEE (reference sequence). Trimming cost V 4 bases and J 4 bases; bases outside gene matches: 7. The CDR3 sequence is 15 residues long.

This clone occurred once. The chain uses TRBV5-5 and TRBJ1-6; 8 bases align to TRBD1. CDR1 is SGHKS, CDR2 YYEKEE, per germline (reference sequence). The J segment lost 10 bases and the V segment lost 2 bases, leaving 11 bases of the junction unmatched. The CDR3 covers 16 residues. The CDR3 DNA sequence: TGTGCCAGCAGCTTCCAACCGGGACAGGCTTGGTCACCCCTCCACTTT. Protein sequence: CASSFQPGQAWSPLHF.

The V gene is TRBV18, the J gene TRBJ2-1; 11 bases align to TRBD2. This CDR3 comprises 14 residues. The ends lost 8 bases at V and 6 bases at J; junction bases unmatched: 6. Germline lookup yields CDR1 KGHSH and CDR2 LQKENI. The CDR3, as DNA: TGTGCCAGCGCCACTAGCGGGAGATTCAATGAGCAGTTCTTC. It codes for CASATSGRFNEQFF.

This sequence joins TRBV5-1 and TRBJ1-1; D is ambiguous. CDR3 length: 14 residues. Trimming removed 1 base at V and 4 bases at J, with 11 bases between. The germline V gene has CDR1 SGHRS and CDR2 YFSETQ. CDR3 in amino acids: CASSLNERITEAFF. CDR3 nucleotides: TGCGCCAGCAGCTTGAATGAGAGAATCACTGAAGCTTTCTTT.

This chain connects TRBV5-1 to TRBJ2-5; D unresolved. Deletions cut 0 bases from V and 3 bases from J, with 15 bases between. Germline lookup yields CDR1 SGHRS and CDR2 YFSETQ. CDR3 length: 16 residues. CDR3 coding DNA: TGCGCCAGCAGCTTGGTAAAGCCAACTCAAAAAGAGACCCAGTACTTC. Its translation is CASSLVKPTQKETQYF.

CDR3 region: CASSSGGDGYTF. CDR3 nucleotides: TGTGCCAGCAGTTCCGGGGGGGACGGCTACACCTTC. The rearrangement links TRBV27 to TRBJ1-2; weak D call: TRBD1 (5 bases). V was cut by 4 bases and J by 8 bases, with 11 bases left in between. Germline-derived CDR1 and CDR2 are MNHEY and SMNVEV (reference sequence). This CDR3 has 12 residues.

The rearrangement links TRBV6-2 or TRBV6-3 to TRBJ2-3; 9 bases match TRBD2. The CDR3 is 17 amino acids. J was trimmed by 2 bases and V by 5 bases; bases with no gene match: 11. Germline V gene lookup returns CDR1 MNHEY and CDR2 SVGEGT. In DNA form, the CDR3 reads TGTGCCAGCAGTCTTCGGACTAGCGCCCCAAACACAGATACGCAGTATTTT. This codes for CASSLRTSAPNTDTQYF.

CDR3 coding DNA: TGTGCCAGCAGCCTCGCCCCTAGCCCACGAATCTACGAGCAGTACTTC. Amino acids: CASSLAPSPRIYEQYF. The V call is TRBV27, the J call TRBJ2-7; weak D call: TRBD2 (5 bases). The CDR3 sequence is 16 residues long. CDR1 and CDR2 from the germline V gene are MNHEY and SMNVEV (reference sequence). Trimming cost V 6 bases and J 3 bases, with 21 bases left between them.

The V gene is TRBV5-1, the J gene TRBJ2-3; TRBD2 matches 11 bases. The CDR3 length is 16 residues. J was trimmed by 4 bases and V by 0 bases; bases with no gene match: 4. Germline V gene sequence: CDR1 SGHRS, CDR2 YFSETQ. The DNA for the CDR3 is TGCGCCAGCAGCTTGGTCACTAGCGGGGGTTCAGATACGCAGTATTTT. This encodes CASSLVTSGGSDTQYF.

The rearrangement uses TRBV9 and TRBJ2-1; no clear D gene. V was clipped by 0 bases and J by 0 bases, with 10 bases between them. In germline, CDR1 is SGDLS, CDR2 YYNGEE. This CDR3 is 16 amino acids long. CDR3 sequence (DNA): TGTGCCAGCAGCGTAGATGGCGGAAGCTCCTACAATGAGCAGTTCTTC. Its translation: CASSVDGGSSYNEQFF.

The chain has TRBV6-5 and TRBJ2-2, with D possibly being TRBD1 (6 bases). The CDR3 spans 14 residues. The V and J ends lost 7 bases and 3 bases respectively, with 12 bases between them. Germline lookup yields CDR1 MNHEY and CDR2 SVGAGI. This chain's CDR3 is CASTRDTYTGELFF. The DNA of the CDR3 is TGTGCCAGCACTCGGGACACTTACACCGGGGAGCTGTTTTTT.

The chain's CDR3 is CASGLVLQGAGYEQYF. The CDR3 nucleotides read TGTGCTAGTGGTTTGGTACTTCAGGGGGCAGGCTACGAGCAGTACTTC. V gene TRBV12-5 combines with J gene TRBJ2-7; 8 nucleotides match TRBD1. This CDR3 is built from 16 residues. Germline lookup yields CDR1 LGHNT and CDR2 FRNRAP. Trimming cost V 0 bases and J 3 bases; bases outside gene matches: 7.

The chain joins TRBV7-2 to TRBJ1-2, with D hard to call. The CDR3 totals 15 residues. Germline values: CDR1 SGHTA, CDR2 FQGNSA. Trimming left V 4 bases short and J 0 bases short, with 12 bases between. CDR3 bases: TGTGCCAGCAGCTCAGGTCTACATCCTAACTATGGCTACACCTTC. Amino acid sequence: CASSSGLHPNYGYTF.

This chain uses TRBV2 with TRBJ2-2; 9 positions match TRBD1. The germline V gene encodes CDR1 SNHLY and CDR2 FYNNEI. The CDR3 contains 15 residues. The junction had 7 bases not matched to a gene; V was cut back by 7 bases and J by 4 bases. CDR3 sequence: CASNPGQGITGELFF. The CDR3 nucleotides read TGTGCCAGCAACCCGGGACAGGGCATCACCGGGGAGCTGTTTTTT.

The chain combines TRBV5-5 with TRBJ2-7; 7 nucleotides agree with TRBD2. Trimming took 3 bases from V and 2 from J; bases not matched to a gene: 2. The germline gives CDR1 SGHKS, CDR2 YYEKEE (reference sequence). The CDR3 length is 13 residues. CDR3 sequence (DNA): TGTGCCAGCAGCTGGGGGACTACCTACGAGCAGTACTTC. Translated, it gives CASSWGTTYEQYF.

V gene TRBV7-9 combines with J gene TRBJ2-7; D uncertain. V was shortened by 1 base and J by 7 bases, with 11 bases between the two germline ends. Germline lookup yields CDR1 SEHNR and CDR2 FQNEAQ (reference sequence). The CDR3 is 13 residues long. For the CDR3, the DNA is TGTGCCAGCAGCTTAGGCGCTATCGAGGAGCAGTACTTC. Its translation: CASSLGAIEEQYF.